This passage covers 17 T cell receptor beta chains from one sample sequenced in a study of T cell clonotyping in hematopoietic cell transplantation. As for time point: recipient sample about 28 days before transplant, after cytoreduction. The method was immunoSEQ multiplex PCR; TCRdb's version includes in-frame clones alone and lacks a portion of them. The table includes 45,000 to 60,000 clones, under 90% detected once. Sequenced here: peripheral blood mononuclear cells, sampled before stem cell transplant. These receptors originate from a man in his sixties with biphenotypic leukemia. Some clones in this sample may be carry-over from other donors' samples.

The table lists this clone with a count of one. This chain connects TRBV6-5 to TRBJ2-6, with D tentatively TRBD1 (5 bases). The germline V gene encodes CDR1 MNHEY and CDR2 SVGAGI. V gave up 2 bases and J gave up 0 bases, with 5 bases separating them. This CDR3 contains 15 residues. The CDR3 protein is CASSYRGSGANVLTF. DNA of the CDR3: TGTGCCAGCAGTTACAGGGGCTCTGGGGCCAACGTCCTGACTTTC.

The rearrangement uses TRBV4-2 and TRBJ2-5; D is uncertain. Trimming took 0 bases from V and 6 from J, leaving 11 bases between them. The CDR3 has 14 residues. CDR1 is LGHNA and CDR2 is YNFKEQ in the germline V gene. The CDR3 DNA is TGTGCCAGCAGCCAAGATGGCCGTTCGAAGACCCAGTACTTC. Amino acids: CASSQDGRSKTQYF.

The CDR3 coding sequence is TGTGCCAGCAGCCAAGAGCTAACGGACGTCGGAGAGACCCAGTACTTC. Protein product: CASSQELTDVGETQYF. The chain combines TRBV4-2 with TRBJ2-5; unclear D gene. Trimming took 0 bases from V and 4 from J, leaving 15 bases between them. CDR1 LGHNA and CDR2 YNFKEQ come from the germline V gene. The CDR3 extends over 16 amino acids.

This clone has a single count. The rearrangement links TRBV9 to TRBJ2-3; 9 bases are shared with TRBD2. In germline, CDR1 is SGDLS, CDR2 YYNGEE. With 0 bases clipped from V and 5 bases from J, the junction kept 7 bases outside the gene matches. This CDR3 is 16 amino acids long. The CDR3 is CASSVEGGRAVDTQYF. CDR3 DNA sequence: TGTGCCAGCAGCGTAGAGGGCGGGAGGGCCGTAGATACGCAGTATTTT.

CDR3 sequence: CASREGAANTEAFF. CDR3 nucleotide sequence: TGCGCCAGCAGGGAGGGGGCGGCGAACACTGAAGCTTTCTTT. The chain couples TRBV5-1 to TRBJ1-1, with 7 nucleotides matching TRBD1. The CDR3 extends over 14 amino acids. The germline V gene has CDR1 SGHRS and CDR2 YFSETQ. The V gene end was trimmed by 5 bases and the J gene end by 1 base; junction bases not matched to a gene: 5.

The CDR3 region is CASSSGSYNEQFF. The CDR3 nucleotides read TGTGCCAGCAGCTCTGGGTCCTACAATGAGCAGTTCTTC. The V gene is TRBV7-2, the J gene TRBJ2-1; D ambiguous. Germline V gene sequence: CDR1 SGHTA, CDR2 FQGNSA. The CDR3 sequence is 13 residues long. The V and J ends lost 4 bases and 1 base respectively, with 5 bases between them.

The chain couples TRBV14 to TRBJ2-7; D might be TRBD1 (5 bases). The CDR3 runs 14 residues. Germline values: CDR1 SGHDN, CDR2 FVKESK. With 1 base removed from V and 3 bases from J, the gap between germline ends came to 10 bases. Here the CDR3 reads CASSQGPGYYEQYF. DNA of the CDR3: TGTGCCAGCAGCCAAGGGCCAGGGTACTACGAGCAGTACTTC.

V usage is TRBV2 and J usage is TRBJ2-2, with TRBD2 as a possible D gene (6 bases). Germline-derived CDR1 and CDR2 are SNHLY and FYNNEI. Trimming took off 3 bases at V and 2 bases at J, with 7 bases between the two ends. The CDR3 is 14 residues long. The CDR3 coding sequence is TGTGCCAGCAGTGAGGAGGGAAACACCGGGGAGCTGTTTTTT. The encoded protein is CASSEEGNTGELFF.

The chain employs TRBV2 and TRBJ2-7, with 10 bases fitting TRBD2. In germline, CDR1 is SNHLY, CDR2 FYNNEI. V was pared by 2 bases and J by 1 base, with 2 bases of the junction left unmatched. The CDR3 is 15 amino acids. CDR3 DNA: TGTGCCAGCAGTGAACTAGCGGGAGATTCCTACGAGCAGTACTTC. As protein: CASSELAGDSYEQYF.

V and J are TRBV28 and TRBJ2-3; no reliable D call. Germline CDR1 reads MDHEN; CDR2 reads SYDVKM. The ends were cut back, 2 bases at V and 6 bases at J, with 6 bases in the middle. The CDR3 contains 12 residues. CDR3 bases: TGTGCCAGCAGTTTAAAGTCGGATACGCAGTATTTT. Encoded protein: CASSLKSDTQYF.

This clone was seen a handful of times. The chain carries TRBV11-2 and TRBJ1-1; D is unresolved. The CDR3 is made up of 14 amino acids. V was trimmed by 0 bases and J by 3 bases, leaving 8 bases between them. Looked up from germline, CDR1 is SGHAT and CDR2 is FQNNGV. The DNA of the CDR3 is TGTGCCAGCAGCTTAGATATAGGGTACACTGAAGCTTTCTTT. Translation gives CASSLDIGYTEAFF.

The V and J genes are TRBV23-1 and TRBJ2-1; weak D call: TRBD2 (5 bases). TRBV23-1 is marked as an open reading frame, function uncertain. The CDR3 totals 18 residues. The germline V and J ends were trimmed by 2 bases and 0 bases, with 17 bases remaining between them. The CDR3 DNA reads TGCGCCAGCAGTCAAACCCCTAAGATGGGGAGCTCCTACAATGAGCAGTTCTTC. Protein sequence: CASSQTPKMGSSYNEQFF.

The gene calls are TRBV7-2 and TRBJ1-5; D remains unclear. The germline V gene has CDR1 SGHTA and CDR2 FQGNSA. There are 15 residues in the CDR3. The germline V and J ends were trimmed by 2 bases and 0 bases, with 8 bases remaining between them. The CDR3 nucleotides read TGTGCCAGCAGCTTAAGAGGGAATAGCAATCAGCCCCAGCATTTT. Translated, it gives CASSLRGNSNQPQHF.

This rearrangement joins TRBV19 to TRBJ1-2; TRBD1 aligns across 7 bases. This CDR3 is built from 13 residues. The trim removed 7 bases at V and 2 bases at J, leaving 4 bases unmatched. Germline V lookup: CDR1 LNHDA, CDR2 SQIVND (reference sequence). CDR3 coding DNA: TGTGCCAGTAATCCGACAGGGAACTATGGCTACACCTTC. Its translation: CASNPTGNYGYTF. Complete variable domain (other parts from reference TRBV19 and TRBJ1-2): DGGITQSPKYLFRKEGQNVTLSCEQNLNHDAMYWYRQDPGQGLRLIYYSQIVNDFQKGDIAEGYSVSREKKESFPLTVTSAQKNPTAFYLCASNPTGNYGYTFGSGTRLTVV.

As regards this clone: A junction end diverges from the germline sequence, so it may reflect a read error. The chain employs TRBV28 and TRBJ1-1; 7 bases match TRBD1. Germline V gene lookup returns CDR1 MDHEN and CDR2 SYDVKM. The CDR3 contains 16 residues. The CDR3, as DNA: TGTGCCATCAGTAGGTTGACAGGGTTGTCGAACACTGAAGCTTTCTTT. It is translated as CAISRLTGLSNTEAFF.

V gene TRBV30 combines with J gene TRBJ2-2; D is unresolved. The CDR3 extends over 16 amino acids. Germline loops: CDR1 GTSNPN, CDR2 SVGIG (reference sequence). Trimming took 3 bases from V and 2 from J, leaving 16 bases between them. The CDR3 sequence: CAWSSLAGANTGELFF. The CDR3 DNA is TGTGCCTGGAGCTCCCTCGCAGGTGCAAACACCGGGGAGCTGTTTTTT. Combining the CDR3 with reference TRBV30 and TRBJ2-2 gives the whole variable domain SQTIHQWPATLVQPVGSPLSLECTVEGTSNPNLYWYRQAAGRGLQLLFYSVGIGQISSEVPQNLSASRPQDRQFILSSKKLLLSDSGFYLCAWSSLAGANTGELFFGEGSRLTVL.

V usage is TRBV10-3 and J usage is TRBJ1-1, with D possibly being TRBD1 (6 bases). This CDR3 region has 15 residues. V was cut by 1 base and J by 3 bases, with 12 bases left in between. The germline V gene has CDR1 ENHRY and CDR2 SYGVKD. This CDR3 is CAISEYSDSDTEAFF. DNA of the CDR3: TGTGCCATCAGTGAGTATTCGGACAGTGACACTGAAGCTTTCTTT.